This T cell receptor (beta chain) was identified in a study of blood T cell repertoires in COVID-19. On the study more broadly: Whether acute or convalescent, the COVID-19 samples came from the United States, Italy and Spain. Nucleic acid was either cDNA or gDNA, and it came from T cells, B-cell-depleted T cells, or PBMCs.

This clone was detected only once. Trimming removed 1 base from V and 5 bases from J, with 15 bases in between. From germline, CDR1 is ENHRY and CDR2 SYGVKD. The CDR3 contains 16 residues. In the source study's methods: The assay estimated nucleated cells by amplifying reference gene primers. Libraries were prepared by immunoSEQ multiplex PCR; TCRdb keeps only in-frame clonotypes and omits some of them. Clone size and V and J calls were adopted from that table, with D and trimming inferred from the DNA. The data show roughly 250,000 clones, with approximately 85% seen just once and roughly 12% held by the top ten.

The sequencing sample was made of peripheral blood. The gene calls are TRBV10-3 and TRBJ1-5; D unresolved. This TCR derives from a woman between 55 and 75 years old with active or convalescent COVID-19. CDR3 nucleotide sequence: TGTGCCATCAGTGAGTACGGCCCCAGGAATGATCAGCCCCAGCATTTT. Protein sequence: CAISEYGPRNDQPQHF.